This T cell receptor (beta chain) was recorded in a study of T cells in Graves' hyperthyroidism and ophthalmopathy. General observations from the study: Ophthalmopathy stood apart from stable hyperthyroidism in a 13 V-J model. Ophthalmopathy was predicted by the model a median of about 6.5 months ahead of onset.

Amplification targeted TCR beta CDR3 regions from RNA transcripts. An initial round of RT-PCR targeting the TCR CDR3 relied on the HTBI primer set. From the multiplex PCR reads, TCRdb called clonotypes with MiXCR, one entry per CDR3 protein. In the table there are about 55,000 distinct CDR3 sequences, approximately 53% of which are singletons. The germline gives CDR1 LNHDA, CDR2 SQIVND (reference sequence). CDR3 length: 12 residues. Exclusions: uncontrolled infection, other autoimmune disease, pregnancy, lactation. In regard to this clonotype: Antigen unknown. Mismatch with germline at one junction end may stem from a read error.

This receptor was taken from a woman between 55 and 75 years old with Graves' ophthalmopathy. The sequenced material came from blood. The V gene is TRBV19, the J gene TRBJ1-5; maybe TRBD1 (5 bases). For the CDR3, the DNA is TGTGACAGTAGTATGCGGGGCGGTCTCCGGCATTTT. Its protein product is CDSSMRGGLRHF.